The T cell receptor beta chain described here comes from a study of shared clonotypes between healthy human individuals. Study observations and caveats: Having only a few donors restricted how much genetic and exposure-history diversity was captured.

In the case of this clone: The antigen is undetermined. This same CDR3 is encoded by further DNA sequences in the sample.

V lost 3 bases and J 2 bases, leaving 7 bases between the germline ends. This CDR3 has 13 amino acids. Per germline, CDR1 MDHEN and CDR2 SYDVKM. The authors divided CD4+ cells into CD45RA+ naive and CD45RA-negative memory subsets. The material for each subset, its genomic DNA, was split evenly across several immunoSEQ plates. Replicate PCRs run on sorted subsets employed around 200 ng DNA, 25,000 to 35,000 T cell genomes. The protocol was immunoSEQ multiplex PCR, while the TCRdb copy is restricted to in-frame clones and leaves out a portion. The table includes over 700,000 clones, around 77% detected once.

This chain joins TRBV28 and TRBJ2-5; perhaps TRBD2 as D (6 bases). The sample consisted of memory CD4+ T cells sorted from blood. Subset reported: CD45RA-negative fraction. This sequence was found in a woman aged 30 to 39 in good health. The CDR3 here is CASSLGGQETQYF. As DNA, the CDR3 is TGTGCCAGCAGTTTGGGAGGACAAGAGACCCAGTACTTC.